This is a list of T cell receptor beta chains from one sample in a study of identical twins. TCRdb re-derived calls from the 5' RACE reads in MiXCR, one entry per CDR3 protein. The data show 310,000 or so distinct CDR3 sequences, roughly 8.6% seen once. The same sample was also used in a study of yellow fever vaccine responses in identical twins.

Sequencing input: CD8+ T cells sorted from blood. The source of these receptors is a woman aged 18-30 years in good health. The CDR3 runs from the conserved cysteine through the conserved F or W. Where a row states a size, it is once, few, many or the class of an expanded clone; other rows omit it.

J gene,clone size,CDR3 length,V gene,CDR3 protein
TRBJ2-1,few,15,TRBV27,CASSERDRGYNEQFF
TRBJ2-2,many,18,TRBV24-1,CATSEHREVTWYTGELFF
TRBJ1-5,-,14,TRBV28,CASRQGVGNQPQHF
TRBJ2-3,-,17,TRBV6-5,CASSYHPRRGDTDTQYF
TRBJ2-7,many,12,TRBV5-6,CASSLARDEQYF
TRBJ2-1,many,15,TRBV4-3,CASSQDSGDYNEQFF
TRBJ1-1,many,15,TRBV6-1,CASSEDPGMNTEAFF
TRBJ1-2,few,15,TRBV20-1,CSAPQATTANYGYTF
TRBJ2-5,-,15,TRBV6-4,CASSGLAGEQETQYF
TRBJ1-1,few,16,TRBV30,CAWRGGRGIPYTEAFF
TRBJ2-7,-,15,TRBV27,CASSLLPSGALEQYF
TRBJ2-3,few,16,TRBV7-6,CASSSGWGAGTDTQYF
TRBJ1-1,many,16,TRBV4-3,CASSQGGYGENTEAFF
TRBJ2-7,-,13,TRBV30,CAWSSGFTYEQYF
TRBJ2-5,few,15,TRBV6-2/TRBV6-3,CASRLLAGGQETQYF
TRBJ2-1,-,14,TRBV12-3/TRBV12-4,CASSLADLLGEQFF
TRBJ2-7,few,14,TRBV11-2,CASTEQGGAYEQYF
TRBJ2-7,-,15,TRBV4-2,CASSDLPGRNYEQYF
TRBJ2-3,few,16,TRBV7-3,CASSLPTGGFEDTQYF
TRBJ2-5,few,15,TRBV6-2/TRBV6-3,CASSYFPGSPETQYF
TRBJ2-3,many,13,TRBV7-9,CASSFQDTDTQYF
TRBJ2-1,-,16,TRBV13,CASSFNGLAADNEQFF
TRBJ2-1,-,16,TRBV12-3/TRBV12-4,CASSLPVAGVYNEQFF
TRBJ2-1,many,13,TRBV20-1,CSADYPPYNEQFF
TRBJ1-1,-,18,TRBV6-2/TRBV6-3,CASSLRLYRRKTDTEAFF
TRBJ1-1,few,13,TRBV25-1,CASSELRVDEAFF
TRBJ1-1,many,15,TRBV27,CASILRGSGRTEAFF
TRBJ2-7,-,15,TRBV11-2,CASSFNAGGIYEQYF